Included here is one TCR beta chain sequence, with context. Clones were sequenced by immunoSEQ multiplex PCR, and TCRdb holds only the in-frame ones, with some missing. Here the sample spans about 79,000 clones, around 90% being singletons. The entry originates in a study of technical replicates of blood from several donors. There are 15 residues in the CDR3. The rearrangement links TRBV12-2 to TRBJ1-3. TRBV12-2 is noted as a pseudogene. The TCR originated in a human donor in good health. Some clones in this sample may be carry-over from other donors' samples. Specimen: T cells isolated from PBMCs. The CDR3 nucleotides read TGTGCAAGTCGCGCGAGGGAGCAATCTGGAAACACCATATATTTT. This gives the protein CASRAREQSGNTIYF.